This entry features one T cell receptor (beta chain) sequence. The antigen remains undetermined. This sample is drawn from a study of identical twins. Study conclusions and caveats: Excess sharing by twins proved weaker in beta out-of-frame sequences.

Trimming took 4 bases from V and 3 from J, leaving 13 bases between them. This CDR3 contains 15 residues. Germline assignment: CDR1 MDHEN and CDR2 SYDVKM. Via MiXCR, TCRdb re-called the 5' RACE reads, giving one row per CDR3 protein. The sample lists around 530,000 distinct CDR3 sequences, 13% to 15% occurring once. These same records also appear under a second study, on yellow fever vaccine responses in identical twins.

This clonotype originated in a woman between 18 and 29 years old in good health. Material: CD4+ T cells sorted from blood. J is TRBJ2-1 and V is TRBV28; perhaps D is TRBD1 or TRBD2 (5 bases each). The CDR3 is CASSYLGVSYNEQFF. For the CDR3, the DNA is TGTGCCAGCAGTTATCTGGGGGTGAGCTACAATGAGCAGTTCTTC.